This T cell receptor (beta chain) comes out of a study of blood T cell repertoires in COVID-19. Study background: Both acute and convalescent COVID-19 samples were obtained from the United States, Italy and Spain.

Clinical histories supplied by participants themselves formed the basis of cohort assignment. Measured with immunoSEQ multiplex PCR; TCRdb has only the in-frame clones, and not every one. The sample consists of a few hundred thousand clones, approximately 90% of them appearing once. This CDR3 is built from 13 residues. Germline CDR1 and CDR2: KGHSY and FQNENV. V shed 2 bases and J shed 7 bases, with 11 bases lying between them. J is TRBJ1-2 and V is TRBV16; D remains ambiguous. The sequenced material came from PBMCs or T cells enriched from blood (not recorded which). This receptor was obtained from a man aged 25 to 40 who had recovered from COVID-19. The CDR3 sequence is CASSQGPRFGYTF. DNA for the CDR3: TGTGCCAGCAGCCAAGGGCCCAGGTTTGGCTACACCTTC.